A single sample gave rise to the 19 T cell receptor beta chains below, sequenced in a study of blood T cell repertoires in COVID-19. Clones were sequenced by immunoSEQ multiplex PCR, and TCRdb holds only the in-frame ones, with some missing. The profile shows some 180,000 clones, more than 60% of them singletons. The sequenced material came from peripheral blood. Receptor source: a man over 45 who had recovered from COVID-19.

The chain has TRBV15 and TRBJ1-1, with 10 bases that match TRBD1. This CDR3 contains 16 residues. Germline CDR1 reads LNHNV; CDR2 reads YYDKDF (reference sequence). Germline trimming cut 1 base from V and 4 bases from J; bases unmatched to any gene: 6. CDR3 nucleotides: TGTGCCACCAGCAGAGCCAGGGACAGGGGAGGCACTGAAGCTTTCTTT. It is translated as CATSRARDRGGTEAFF.

V gene TRBV6-2 or TRBV6-3 combines with J gene TRBJ2-5; D gene uncertain. V was cut by 4 bases and J by 1 base, with 7 bases left in between. This CDR3 has 13 residues. CDR1 and CDR2 from the germline V gene are MNHEY and SVGEGT. Here the CDR3 DNA reads TGTGCCAGCAGTTCAGACACCCAAGAGACCCAGTACTTC. This codes for CASSSDTQETQYF.

This clone was seen only a few times. J is TRBJ2-3 and V is TRBV3-1 (or the pseudogene TRBV3-2); the D gene is possibly TRBD2 (5 bases). This CDR3 has 16 amino acids. Germline lookup yields CDR1 LGHDT and CDR2 YNNKEL (reference sequence). V was shortened by 1 base and J by 1 base, with 12 bases between the two germline ends. The CDR3 DNA is TGTGCCAGCAGCCAAGGACGGGCGGGTCGCACAGATACGCAGTATTTT. Residues: CASSQGRAGRTDTQYF.

This sequence joins TRBV5-4 and TRBJ2-3, with 9 positions matching TRBD2. The V and J ends lost 3 bases and 4 bases, in that order; junction bases with no gene match: 9. CDR1 is SGHNT and CDR2 is YYREEE in the germline V gene (reference sequence). The CDR3 runs to 16 residues. This CDR3 is CASSSPSGRNADTQYF. The CDR3 DNA sequence: TGTGCCAGCAGCTCGCCAAGCGGGAGGAACGCAGATACGCAGTATTTT.

The V gene is TRBV11-2, the J gene TRBJ1-1; 7 bases align to TRBD1. V lost 4 bases, J lost 3 bases, and 8 bases stayed unmatched. Germline CDR1 is SGHAT and CDR2 is FQNNGV. The CDR3 consists of 15 residues. The CDR3 DNA follows: TGTGCCAGCAGCTCACCAAAGCAGGGGGACACTGAAGCTTTCTTT. It yields the protein CASSSPKQGDTEAFF. The whole variable domain, filled in from reference TRBV11-2 and TRBJ1-1, reads EAGVAQSPRYKIIEKRQSVAFWCNPISGHATLYWYQQILGQGPKLLIQFQNNGVVDDSQLPKDRFSAERLKGVDSTLKIQPAKLEDSAVYLCASSSPKQGDTEAFFGQGTRLTVV.

This chain joins TRBV3-1 (or the pseudogene TRBV3-2) and TRBJ1-1, with D unresolved. V was cut by 1 base and J by 11 bases, with 11 bases left in between. The CDR3 loop spans 12 amino acids. Per the germline V gene, CDR1 is LGHDT and CDR2 is YNNKEL (reference sequence). DNA for the CDR3: TGTGCCAGCAGCCAAGGAGACTTTCTTGCTTTCTTT. It encodes CASSQGDFLAFF.

The V call is TRBV6-6, the J call TRBJ1-2, with 9 bases aligning to TRBD1. CDR1 MNHNY and CDR2 SVGAGI come from the germline V gene (reference sequence). V dropped 4 bases and J dropped 4; count of bases not matched to a gene: 7. The CDR3 length is 15 residues. The CDR3 region has the DNA TGTGCCAGCAGTTCCTCCGGGACAGGGACCTATGGCTACACCTTC. It translates to CASSSSGTGTYGYTF.

In DNA form, the CDR3 reads TGTGCCATCAGTGAGTCGAGGCAGGGGAACTATGGCTACACCTTC. Its translation is CAISESRQGNYGYTF. The rearrangement uses TRBV10-3 and TRBJ1-2; the D gene is possibly TRBD1 (6 bases). Trimming took 0 bases from V and 2 from J, leaving 10 bases between them. The V gene's germline CDR1 is ENHRY and CDR2 SYGVKD. The CDR3 runs to 15 residues.

The chain joins TRBV5-1 to TRBJ2-1, with 8 bases matching TRBD2. Trimming took 0 bases from V and 5 from J; bases not matched to a gene: 4. Germline lookup yields CDR1 SGHRS and CDR2 YFSETQ. The CDR3 contains 15 residues. CDR3 loop: CASSLEAGGNNEQFF. CDR3 nucleotides: TGCGCCAGCAGCTTGGAGGCGGGAGGAAACAATGAGCAGTTCTTC.

V gene TRBV30 combines with J gene TRBJ1-3, with a tentative D call TRBD1 (6 bases). This CDR3 has 14 amino acids. With 2 bases removed from V and 0 bases from J, the gap between germline ends came to 8 bases. CDR1 is GTSNPN, CDR2 SVGIG, per germline (reference sequence). The CDR3: CAWSLGASGNTIYF. The CDR3, as DNA: TGTGCCTGGAGTCTGGGGGCCTCTGGAAACACCATATATTTT.

The chain links TRBV3-1 (or the pseudogene TRBV3-2) to TRBJ2-2; 7 bases line up with TRBD1. The CDR3 is 16 amino acids. CDR1 is LGHDT, CDR2 YNNKEL, per germline (reference sequence). With V trimmed by 1 base and J by 6 bases, 8 bases remained unmatched. The CDR3 nucleotides are TGTGCCAGCAGCCAAGGTATACAGGGGATGGCCGGGGAGCTGTTTTTT. This codes for CASSQGIQGMAGELFF.

V gene TRBV5-1 combines with J gene TRBJ2-2; the D is unclear. This CDR3 spans 14 amino acids. Trimming took off 0 bases at V and 4 bases at J, with 7 bases between the two ends. The germline gives CDR1 SGHRS, CDR2 YFSETQ. The CDR3 nucleotides are TGCGCCAGCAGCTTGGGCGTTTTCACCGGGGAGCTGTTTTTT. Amino acids: CASSLGVFTGELFF.

The CDR3 protein is CASSEYGVSSPLHF. In DNA, the CDR3 is TGTGCCAGCAGTGAATACGGGGTGAGTTCACCCCTCCACTTT. The rearrangement links TRBV2 to TRBJ1-6; no clear D gene. The CDR3 contains 14 residues. Per germline, CDR1 SNHLY and CDR2 FYNNEI. Trimming took off 2 bases at V and 9 bases at J, with 11 bases between the two ends.

This clone was seen more than once but under ten times. The rearrangement links TRBV28 to TRBJ1-3, with D possibly TRBD1 on 5 matching bases. The CDR3 covers 13 residues. Between the trimmed V and J ends, which lost 7 bases and 2 bases, there was a span of 9 bases. Germline lookup yields CDR1 MDHEN and CDR2 SYDVKM. This chain's CDR3 is CASTRGAGNTIYF. The CDR3 nucleotides are TGTGCCAGCACTCGGGGGGCTGGAAACACCATATATTTT.

CDR3 loop: CASSRDRGRDLNTEAFF. The CDR3 DNA follows: TGCGCCAGCAGCCGAGACAGGGGGCGGGACCTGAACACTGAAGCTTTCTTT. This rearrangement joins TRBV5-1 to TRBJ1-1; 10 bases are a match to TRBD1. Germline CDR1 SGHRS, CDR2 YFSETQ. J lost 0 bases, V lost 4 bases, and 9 bases had no gene match. The CDR3 runs to 17 residues.

This chain joins TRBV28 and TRBJ1-5; 7 bases are shared with TRBD1. The CDR3 spans 14 residues. The J segment lost 4 bases and the V segment lost 6 bases, leaving 6 bases of the junction unmatched. Germline V gives CDR1 MDHEN, CDR2 SYDVKM. The CDR3 DNA reads as TGTGCCAGCAGCCGACAGGGTCGGAATCAGCCCCAGCATTTT. Translating it yields CASSRQGRNQPQHF.

V usage is TRBV7-8 and J usage is TRBJ2-2; TRBD1 matches 8 bases. The trim removed 9 bases at V and 0 bases at J, leaving 3 bases unmatched. The CDR3 spans 14 residues. The germline gives CDR1 SGHVS, CDR2 FQNEAQ. The CDR3 region is CASTTGANTGELFF. The CDR3 nucleotides read TGTGCCAGTACGACAGGGGCGAACACCGGGGAGCTGTTTTTT.

This clone was seen a single time. This chain links TRBV15 with TRBJ2-3, with 8 bases fitting TRBD2. Losses at the gene ends were 0 bases for V and 4 bases for J; bases not matched to a gene: 6. Germline CDR1 and CDR2: LNHNV and YYDKDF (reference sequence). This CDR3 is 16 amino acids long. The CDR3 protein is CATSRDTSGHADTQYF. Here the CDR3 DNA reads TGTGCCACCAGCAGAGATACTAGCGGTCACGCAGATACGCAGTATTTT.

This chain connects TRBV4-2 to TRBJ1-2; maybe TRBD1 (6 bases). The CDR3 has 14 residues. Germline-derived CDR1 and CDR2 are LGHNA and YNFKEQ. V was shortened by 0 bases and J by 6 bases, with 11 bases between the two germline ends. CDR3 sequence: CASSQEKDRHGYTF. CDR3 sequence (DNA): TGTGCCAGCAGCCAAGAAAAGGACAGACATGGCTACACCTTC.